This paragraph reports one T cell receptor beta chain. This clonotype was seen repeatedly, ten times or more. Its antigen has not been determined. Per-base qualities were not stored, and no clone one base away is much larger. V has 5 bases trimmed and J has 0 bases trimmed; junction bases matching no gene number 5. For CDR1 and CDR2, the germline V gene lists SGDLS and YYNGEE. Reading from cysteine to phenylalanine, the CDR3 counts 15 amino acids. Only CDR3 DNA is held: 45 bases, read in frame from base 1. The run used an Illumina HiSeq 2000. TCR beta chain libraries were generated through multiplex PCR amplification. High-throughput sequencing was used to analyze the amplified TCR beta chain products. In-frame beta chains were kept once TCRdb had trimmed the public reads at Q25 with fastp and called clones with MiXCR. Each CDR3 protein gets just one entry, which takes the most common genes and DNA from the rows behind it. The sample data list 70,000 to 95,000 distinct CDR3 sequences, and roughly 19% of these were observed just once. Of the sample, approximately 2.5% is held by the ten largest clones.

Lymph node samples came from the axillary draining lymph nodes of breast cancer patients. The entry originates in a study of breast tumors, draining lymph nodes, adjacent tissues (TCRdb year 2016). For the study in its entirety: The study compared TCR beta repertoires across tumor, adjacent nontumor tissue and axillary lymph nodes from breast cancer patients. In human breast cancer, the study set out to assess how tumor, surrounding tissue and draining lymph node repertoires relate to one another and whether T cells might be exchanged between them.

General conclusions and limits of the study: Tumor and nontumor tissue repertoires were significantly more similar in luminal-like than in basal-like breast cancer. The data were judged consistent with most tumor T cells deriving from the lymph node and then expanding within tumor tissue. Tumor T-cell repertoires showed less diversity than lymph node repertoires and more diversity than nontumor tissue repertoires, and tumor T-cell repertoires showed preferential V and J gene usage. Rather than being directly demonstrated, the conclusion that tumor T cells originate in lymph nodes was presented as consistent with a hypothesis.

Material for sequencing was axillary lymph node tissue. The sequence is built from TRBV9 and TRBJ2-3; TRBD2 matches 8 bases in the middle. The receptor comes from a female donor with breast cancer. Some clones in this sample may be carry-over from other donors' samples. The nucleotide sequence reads TGTGCCAGCAGGGCCGGGGGGGGAAGCACAGATACGCAGTATTTT. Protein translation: CASRAGGGSTDTQYF.